These 23 T cell receptor beta chains came from one sample sequenced in a study of T cell changes during pregnancy in multiple sclerosis. The method was immunoSEQ multiplex PCR; TCRdb's version includes in-frame clones alone and lacks a portion of them. The sample records more than 60,000 clones, roughly 90% being singletons. This material consisted of peripheral blood, taken before pregnancy. The receptors stem from a female donor with multiple sclerosis, enrolled in a pregnancy study.

This sequence joins TRBV9 and TRBJ1-2; tentative D call: TRBD1 (5 bases). The CDR3 is 15 amino acids. The V gene's germline CDR1 is SGDLS and CDR2 YYNGEE. With 0 bases removed from V and 7 bases from J, the gap between germline ends came to 16 bases. As DNA, the CDR3 is TGTGCCAGCAGCGTAGATCCGGGGGTAGTATCTGGCTACACCTTC. This translates into CASSVDPGVVSGYTF.

The chain uses TRBV5-6 and TRBJ1-5, with 8 bases matching TRBD1. The V and J ends lost 0 bases and 5 bases, in that order; junction bases with no gene match: 7. Germline V gene lookup returns CDR1 SGHDT and CDR2 YYEEEE. The CDR3 is 16 amino acids. CDR3 loop: CASSLGTGGAYQPQHF. In DNA form, the CDR3 reads TGTGCCAGCAGCTTGGGTACAGGGGGGGCCTATCAGCCCCAGCATTTT.

V usage is TRBV30 and J usage is TRBJ2-4, with 8 bases matching TRBD1. There are 16 residues in the CDR3. Germline-derived CDR1 and CDR2 are GTSNPN and SVGIG (reference sequence). The ends lost 0 bases at V and 1 base at J; junction bases unmatched: 5. The CDR3 sequence is CAWSVLQGAAKNIQYF. Here the CDR3 DNA reads TGTGCCTGGAGTGTTCTTCAGGGGGCTGCCAAAAACATTCAGTACTTC.

Only a few counts were recorded for this clone. CDR3 protein: CASSTPGEGNQPQHF. The CDR3 nucleotides read TGTGCCAGCAGTACACCAGGGGAAGGGAATCAGCCCCAGCATTTT. The chain has TRBV2 and TRBJ1-5, with D maybe TRBD1 (6 bases). The CDR3 runs 15 residues. CDR1 is SNHLY, CDR2 FYNNEI, per germline. V dropped 5 bases and J dropped 4 bases, with 15 bases sitting between them.

This chain connects TRBV6-5 to TRBJ1-6, with D possibly matching TRBD1 (6 bases). V lost 0 bases, J lost 12 bases, and 15 bases lay in between. CDR1 is MNHEY, CDR2 SVGAGI, per germline. The CDR3 length is 15 residues. The CDR3 region is CASSYSGDNAKPLHF. The CDR3, as DNA: TGTGCCAGCAGTTACTCGGGGGACAACGCCAAACCCCTCCACTTT.

As concerns this clone: The sample carries other DNA sequences with the same CDR3. The chain joins TRBV6-5 to TRBJ2-1; TRBD2 aligns across 12 bases. With 6 bases clipped from V and 3 bases from J, the junction kept 3 bases outside the gene matches. This CDR3 has 15 residues. Germline V gene lookup returns CDR1 MNHEY and CDR2 SVGAGI. CDR3 nucleotide sequence: TGTGCCAGCAGGAAGACTAGCGGGGGCTACAATGAGCAGTTCTTC. Encoded protein: CASRKTSGGYNEQFF.

The chain employs TRBV5-1 and TRBJ2-1; D possibly corresponds to TRBD2 (6 bases). V lost 4 bases and J 6 bases, leaving 17 bases between the germline ends. The CDR3 sequence is 15 residues long. CDR1 and CDR2 (germline): SGHRS, YFSETQ. The CDR3 loop is CASSLPRDSVNEQFF. The CDR3 region has the DNA TGCGCCAGCAGCCTACCTAGGGACTCGGTCAATGAGCAGTTCTTC.

This clone has a single count. The CDR3 DNA is TGTGCCAGCAGTGAACGGACAGGGACATTCGGTGGAAACACCATATATTTT. Translated, it gives CASSERTGTFGGNTIYF. J is TRBJ1-3 and V is TRBV6-1; TRBD1 aligns across 8 bases. CDR1 is MNHNS, CDR2 SASEGT, per germline. The CDR3 spans 17 residues. V lost 2 bases, J lost 3 bases, and 9 bases stayed unmatched.

The rearrangement links TRBV29-1 to TRBJ1-1; D uncertain. This CDR3 has 14 amino acids. CDR1 and CDR2 from the germline V gene are SQVTM and ANQGSEA. V shed 7 bases and J shed 0 bases, with 15 bases lying between them. The CDR3 DNA reads as TGCAGCGCGGCTCCGCAGGAGGTGAACACTGAAGCTTTCTTT. It translates to CSAAPQEVNTEAFF.

The chain's CDR3 is CASSPDTDTQYF. The CDR3 DNA follows: TGTGCCAGCAGCCCAGATACAGATACGCAGTATTTT. The rearrangement uses TRBV7-6 and TRBJ2-3; D gene ambiguous. Germline CDR1 and CDR2: SGHVS and FNYEAQ. Trimming left V 5 bases short and J 3 bases short, with 6 bases between. The CDR3 contains 12 residues.

The V and J genes are TRBV27 and TRBJ1-1; D is possibly TRBD1 (5 bases). V shed 2 bases and J shed 4 bases, with 17 bases lying between them. Germline CDR1 reads MNHEY; CDR2 reads SMNVEV (reference sequence). This CDR3 comprises 16 residues. CDR3 sequence (DNA): TGTGCCAGCAGTTTAGATCAGGGAGGCTTCACCACTGAAGCTTTCTTT. Protein: CASSLDQGGFTTEAFF.

The CDR3 loop is CASSLDTYEQYF. The CDR3 DNA is TGTGCCAGCAGCTTGGACACCTACGAGCAGTACTTC. The rearrangement links TRBV7-9 to TRBJ2-7, with D possibly TRBD1 on 5 matching bases. The CDR3 covers 12 residues. Trimming removed 3 bases at V and 2 bases at J, with 5 bases between. Germline CDR1 SEHNR, CDR2 FQNEAQ (reference sequence).

The chain recombines TRBV10-3 with TRBJ2-1; TRBD2 aligns across 13 bases. The CDR3 loop spans 15 amino acids. CDR1 ENHRY and CDR2 SYGVKD come from the germline V gene. Trimming removed 7 bases from V and 7 bases from J; junction bases left unmatched: 7. The CDR3 DNA reads TGTGCCATCACCAGTGGACTAGCGGGGGAGAATGAGCAGTTCTTC. Protein product: CAITSGLAGENEQFF.

The chain is built from TRBV12-5 and TRBJ1-5, with D tentatively TRBD1 (5 bases). This CDR3 region has 15 residues. In germline, CDR1 is LGHNT, CDR2 FRNRAP. With 6 bases removed from V and 6 bases from J, the gap between germline ends came to 18 bases. CDR3 loop: CASGPGQGTGQPQHF. Here the CDR3 DNA reads TGTGCTAGTGGCCCCGGACAAGGAACGGGTCAGCCCCAGCATTTT.

The rearrangement joins TRBV10-3 to TRBJ2-7; D is possibly TRBD1 (6 bases). This CDR3 has 14 residues. The V and J ends lost 5 bases and 4 bases respectively, with 15 bases between them. Germline V gene sequence: CDR1 ENHRY, CDR2 SYGVKD. The CDR3 loop is CAISTGTWGYEQYF. DNA of the CDR3: TGTGCCATCAGTACCGGGACATGGGGATACGAGCAGTACTTC.

This clone was counted a single time. The rearrangement links TRBV19 to TRBJ2-5, with 8 bases lining up with TRBD2. V lost 5 bases, J lost 1 base, and 6 bases stayed unmatched. The CDR3 spans 15 residues. The germline CDR1 and CDR2 sequences are LNHDA and SQIVND (reference sequence). Written as DNA, the CDR3 is TGTGCCAGTAGTTCTCTAGCGGGTTTCCAAGAGACCCAGTACTTC. This translates into CASSSLAGFQETQYF.

The chain has TRBV5-6 and TRBJ1-1, with D perhaps TRBD1 (5 bases). V shed 6 bases and J shed 2 bases, with 17 bases lying between them. This CDR3 region has 15 residues. Germline V gene data show CDR1 as SGHDT and CDR2 as YYEEEE. CDR3 protein: CASTGAWGVNTEAFF. The CDR3 nucleotides read TGTGCCAGCACCGGAGCCTGGGGGGTAAACACTGAAGCTTTCTTT.

CDR3 in amino acids: CASSYGRGILNTEAFF. Here the CDR3 DNA reads TGTGCCAGCAGTTACGGGAGGGGGATCCTGAACACTGAAGCTTTCTTT. V gene TRBV6-5 combines with J gene TRBJ1-1; maybe TRBD1 (6 bases). Trimming took off 2 bases at V and 0 bases at J, with 13 bases between the two ends. The CDR3 runs 16 residues. Germline V lookup: CDR1 MNHEY, CDR2 SVGAGI.

The chain joins TRBV7-2 to TRBJ1-1; D call uncertain. Germline lookup yields CDR1 SGHTA and CDR2 FQGNSA. This CDR3 spans 13 amino acids. Trimming cost V 3 bases and J 0 bases, with 5 bases left between them. CDR3 sequence reads: CASSFRMNTEAFF. The CDR3 nucleotides read TGTGCCAGCAGCTTCAGGATGAACACTGAAGCTTTCTTT.

This clone was recorded once. V is TRBV6-5 and J is TRBJ1-1, with a weak D call TRBD1 (6 bases). The germline CDR1 and CDR2 sequences are MNHEY and SVGAGI. The length of the CDR3 is 15 residues. With 5 bases removed from V and 0 bases from J, the gap between germline ends came to 13 bases. The CDR3 DNA sequence: TGTGCCAGCAGTCCTCGACAGGCCCTGAACACTGAAGCTTTCTTT. This encodes CASSPRQALNTEAFF.

V gene TRBV16 combines with J gene TRBJ1-4, with 7 positions matching TRBD1. V lost 4 bases to trimming and J lost 11 bases; unmatched junction nucleotides: 10. From germline, CDR1 is KGHSY and CDR2 FQNENV. The CDR3 extends over 14 amino acids. CDR3 amino acids: CASSPPGQLSKLFF. CDR3 coding DNA: TGTGCCAGCAGCCCACCGGGACAGCTTAGTAAACTGTTTTTT. Combining the CDR3 with reference TRBV16 and TRBJ1-4 gives the whole variable domain GEEVAQTPKHLVRGEGQKAKLYCAPIKGHSYVFWYQQVLKNEFKFLISFQNENVFDETGMPKERFSAKCLPNSPCSLEIQATKLEDSAVYFCASSPPGQLSKLFFGSGTQLSVL.

The chain employs TRBV5-6 and TRBJ2-7; 8 positions agree with TRBD1. This CDR3 contains 13 residues. The J segment lost 7 bases and the V segment lost 2 bases, leaving 5 bases of the junction unmatched. Germline CDR1 and CDR2: SGHDT and YYEEEE. This CDR3 is CASSFWTGWEQYF. As DNA, the CDR3 is TGTGCCAGCAGCTTTTGGACAGGGTGGGAGCAGTACTTC.

V usage is TRBV7-8 and J usage is TRBJ2-7; D remains unclear. Germline values: CDR1 SGHVS, CDR2 FQNEAQ. V was pared by 4 bases and J by 1 base, with 11 bases between. The length of the CDR3 is 14 residues. CDR3 region: CASSSSGRSYEQYF. The CDR3 bases are TGTGCCAGCAGCTCCTCTGGCAGGTCCTACGAGCAGTACTTC.